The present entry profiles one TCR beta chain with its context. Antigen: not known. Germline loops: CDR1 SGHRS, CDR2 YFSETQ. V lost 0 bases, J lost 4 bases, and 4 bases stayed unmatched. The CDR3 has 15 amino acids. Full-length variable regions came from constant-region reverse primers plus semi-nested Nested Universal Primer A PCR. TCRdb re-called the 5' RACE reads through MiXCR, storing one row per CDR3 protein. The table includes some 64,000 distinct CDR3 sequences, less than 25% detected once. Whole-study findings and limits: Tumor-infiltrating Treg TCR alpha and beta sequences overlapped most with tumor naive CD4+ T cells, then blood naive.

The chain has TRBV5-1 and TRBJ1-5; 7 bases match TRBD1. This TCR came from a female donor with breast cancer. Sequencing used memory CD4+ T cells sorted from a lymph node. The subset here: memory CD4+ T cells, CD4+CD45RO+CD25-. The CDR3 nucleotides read TGCGCCAGCAGCTTGGAGACAGGGTCAAATCAGCCCCAGCATTTT. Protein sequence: CASSLETGSNQPQHF.